This is a list of T cell receptor beta chains from one sample in a study of cytomegalovirus exposure and HLA in healthy donors. Measured with immunoSEQ multiplex PCR; TCRdb has only the in-frame clones, and not every one. The table has some 150,000 clones, roughly 76% seen once; the top ten hold less than 15%. The specimen sequenced was PBMCs. The source of these receptors is a woman between 45 and 60 years old in good health and CMV-seronegative. CDR3s include the opening cysteine and the closing phenylalanine or tryptophan. The D gene is left open where the match is weak. Expanded clones are given a class, and other clones once, few, many or no size at all.

size	D	V	J	DNA	CDR3
.	.	TRBV5-1	TRBJ1-1	TGCGCCAGCAGCTTGGCGGGGACAAACACTGAAGCTTTCTTT	CASSLAGTNTEAFF
.	.	TRBV5-1	TRBJ2-1	TGCGCCAGCAGCTCCCAGGGTACCGTGAATACTGAGCAGTTCTTC	CASSSQGTVNTEQFF
once	.	TRBV28	TRBJ1-1	TGTGCCAGCAGTTTGGTTGCGAAGAACACTGAAGCTTTCTTT	CASSLVAKNTEAFF
.	TRBD2	TRBV2	TRBJ2-1	TGTGCCACCAGGTTAGGGACTAGCGTTTTTAATGAGCAGTTCTTC	CATRLGTSVFNEQFF
.	.	TRBV7-9	TRBJ1-6	TGTTCCAGCAGTCCGCCTACCGCCTATAATTCACCCCTCCACTTT	CSSSPPTAYNSPLHF
.	TRBD1	TRBV2	TRBJ1-5	TGTGCCAGCAGGATTTCACAGGGGATCGGCGGCAATCAGCCCCAGCATTTT	CASRISQGIGGNQPQHF
.	TRBD1	TRBV18	TRBJ2-5	TGTGCCAGCTCACCATGGACAGGGGGCCTCGGGGGAGAGACCCAGTACTTC	CASSPWTGGLGGETQYF
.	TRBD2	TRBV6-5	TRBJ2-1	TGTGCCAGCGGACTAGCGGGCGGAAATGAGCAGTTCTTC	CASGLAGGNEQFF
.	TRBD1	TRBV28	TRBJ1-1	TGTGCCAGCAGTCTGGGGACAGTCCGCGCTGAGGCTCCGCCAGGAAACACTGAAGCTTTCTTT	CASSLGTVRAEAPPGNTEAFF
.	.	TRBV20-1	TRBJ2-2	TGTGGCAGGGGCGCTGGCGGGGAGCTGTTTTTT	CGRGAGGELFF
.	.	TRBV7-2	TRBJ2-1	TGTGCCAGCAGCTTAGAGAGGCTAGAGAGTGAGCAGTTCTTC	CASSLERLESEQFF
.	.	TRBV2	TRBJ1-4	TGTGCCAGCAGTGAAGGCAGATCAACTAATGAAAAACTGTTTTTT	CASSEGRSTNEKLFF
.	.	TRBV28	TRBJ1-2	TGTGCCAGCAGTCGGACTCTCTATGGCTACACCTTC	CASSRTLYGYTF